This T cell receptor beta chain derives from a study of monozygotic twins with inflammatory bowel disease. Comments on this clonotype: Its antigen is unidentified.

This CDR3 is built from 14 residues. Germline V gives CDR1 MNHEY, CDR2 SVGAGI. Whole-blood RNA isolation (total RNA) proceeded without T cell sorting. Each UMI harboured a 6-nucleotide sample barcode and was appended via template switching. From its re-call of the 5' RACE reads, TCRdb lists each CDR3 protein once, without DNA. The sample's table shows more than 350,000 distinct CDR3 sequences. Findings and caveats of the study: Among T cells, the various subtypes were not distinguishable.

The chain uses TRBV6-5 and TRBJ2-5; absent DNA, TCRdb's TRBD1 call cannot be checked. This receptor was obtained from a human donor with ulcerative colitis or Crohn's disease, or a healthy co-twin of an affected twin (not recorded which). Sequences were obtained from blood. CDR3 sequence: CASSWTGGDGTQYF.